The source of this TCR beta chain is a study of T-cell reconstitution after alpha-beta-depleted transplantation in children (dated by TCRdb to the mid-2010s). For context, the study as a whole: Using TCR repertoire profiling, the study followed T-cell immune reconstitution in a quantitative way in children after TCRalphabeta/CD19-depleted allogeneic hematopoietic cell transplantation.

V and J are truncated by 5 bases and 1 base respectively, leaving an intervening sequence of 8 bases. CDR1 and CDR2 are drawn from the germline V gene: SGHRS, YFSETQ. The CDR3 contains 13 residues, cysteine and phenylalanine counted. Only CDR3 DNA is held: 39 bases, read in frame from base 1. Points on this clonotype: The clone's antigen remains unknown. Base qualities are not recorded, but no much larger clone differs from it by a single base.

The library relied on PCR. The reads were generated on an Illumina HiSeq 2500. To normalize quantification of the TCRbeta repertoire, the TCR libraries were built with molecular barcoding that relied on unique molecular identifiers. TCRdb reprocessing: public reads trimmed at Q25 with fastp, clones called with MiXCR, in-frame beta chains kept. Rows with one shared CDR3 protein collapse into an entry with the most common genes and DNA. The sample table holds 200,000 to 300,000 distinct CDR3 sequences, of which about 12% were seen once. The top ten hold 2.6% of the sample. This TCR derives from a human donor who donated a stem cell graft to a child with acute lymphoblastic leukemia. This specimen consisted of PBMCs from the stem cell graft donor, obtained from the stem cell graft. The chain links TRBV5-1 with TRBJ2-3; the D gene is perhaps TRBD2, on 6 matching bases. The DNA reads TGCGCCAGCAGTCCTAGCGGCACAGATACGCAGTATTTT. The encoded protein is CASSPSGTDTQYF.